Listed here are 23 T cell receptor beta chains from one sample, sequenced in a study of shared clonotypes between healthy human individuals. The data were produced by immunoSEQ multiplex PCR, yet TCRdb's version contains in-frame clones alone and is incomplete. Altogether 300,000 to 400,000 clones are present, around 79% being singletons, with the ten largest covering around 9.3%. The specimen was memory CD4+ T cells sorted from blood. Subset: CD45RA-negative fraction. The receptor source for this set is a man aged 25-45 years in good health.

The chain carries TRBV6-1 and TRBJ1-5; the D gene is possibly TRBD1 (5 bases). This CDR3 region has 14 residues. V was pared by 3 bases and J by 4 bases, with 10 bases between. The germline gives CDR1 MNHNS, CDR2 SASEGT. This CDR3 reads CASSDRQINQPQHF. The CDR3 DNA reads TGTGCCAGCAGTGATAGACAGATAAATCAGCCCCAGCATTTT.

The chain has TRBV7-2 and TRBJ1-6; TRBD1 matches 11 bases. Germline CDR1 SGHTA, CDR2 FQGNSA. Trimming at V came to 5 bases and at J to 14 bases, leaving 8 bases not matched to a gene. The length of the CDR3 is 14 residues. The DNA of the CDR3 is TGTGCCAGCAGCCCCCGGGACAGGGGGTCGGCCCTCCACTTT. It yields the protein CASSPRDRGSALHF.

The rearrangement joins TRBV10-3 to TRBJ2-5, with 11 bases that match TRBD2. In germline, CDR1 is ENHRY, CDR2 SYGVKD. The trim removed 3 bases at V and 1 base at J, leaving 7 bases unmatched. This CDR3 contains 17 residues. CDR3 residues: CAISERLAGKVQETQYF. CDR3 DNA sequence: TGTGCCATCAGTGAACGACTAGCGGGGAAAGTCCAAGAGACCCAGTACTTC.

The chain combines TRBV7-2 with TRBJ2-7; no firm D call. Germline values: CDR1 SGHTA, CDR2 FQGNSA. V was trimmed by 0 bases and J by 8 bases, leaving 14 bases between them. This CDR3 spans 14 amino acids. CDR3 sequence: CASSLADGIFKQYF. CDR3 DNA: TGTGCCAGCAGCTTAGCGGACGGAATTTTCAAGCAGTACTTC.

This clone has only a few counts. The chain recombines TRBV29-1 with TRBJ2-4, with 8 bases that match TRBD2. The CDR3 contains 13 residues. V was clipped by 4 bases and J by 6 bases; unmatched bases: 5. Germline V gives CDR1 SQVTM, CDR2 ANQGSEA. CDR3 loop: CSVVSGGGNIQYF. Written as DNA, the CDR3 is TGCAGCGTTGTCTCGGGAGGGGGAAACATTCAGTACTTC.

The chain couples TRBV19 to TRBJ1-5, with a weak D call TRBD1 (5 bases). Trimming removed 5 bases from V and 6 bases from J, with 20 bases in between. From germline, CDR1 is LNHDA and CDR2 SQIVND (reference sequence). The length of the CDR3 is 16 residues. The CDR3 spells CASSRYGAGKGQPQHF. Here the CDR3 DNA reads TGTGCCAGTAGTCGCTACGGGGCAGGGAAAGGTCAGCCCCAGCATTTT.

The chain joins TRBV5-1 to TRBJ2-5; TRBD1 or TRBD2 may be the D gene (5 bases each). Looked up from germline, CDR1 is SGHRS and CDR2 is YFSETQ. V was trimmed by 3 bases and J by 5 bases, leaving 17 bases between them. This CDR3 region has 15 residues. The CDR3 loop reads CASSSGTDIRETQYF. In DNA, the CDR3 is TGCGCCAGCAGCTCCGGGACGGATATCAGGGAGACCCAGTACTTC.

This clone was found a few times. The chain has TRBV14 and TRBJ1-2; TRBD1 is a possible D gene (5 bases). V was trimmed by 0 bases and J by 7 bases, leaving 12 bases between them. The CDR3 spans 14 residues. The germline CDR1 and CDR2 sequences are SGHDN and FVKESK. DNA of the CDR3: TGTGCCAGCAGCCAAGATCTGCAGGGAGCTGGCTACACCTTC. Protein: CASSQDLQGAGYTF.

In its sample, this clone was seen once. The chain uses TRBV7-9 and TRBJ1-4; no clear D. The CDR3 is 16 amino acids. CDR1 is SEHNR, CDR2 FQNEAQ, per germline (reference sequence). V lost 7 bases, J lost 3 bases, and 18 bases lay in between. Here the CDR3 reads CASTKQNWGPNEKLFF. The CDR3 region has the DNA TGTGCCAGCACCAAACAGAATTGGGGTCCTAATGAAAAACTGTTTTTT.

V gene TRBV5-4 combines with J gene TRBJ2-5, with a weak D call TRBD1 (6 bases). V was clipped by 4 bases and J by 3 bases, with 16 bases between them. The CDR3 sequence is 15 residues long. Germline CDR1 SGHNT, CDR2 YYREEE (reference sequence). The CDR3 is CASSVTGLPKETQYF. DNA for the CDR3: TGTGCCAGCAGCGTAACAGGGCTCCCCAAAGAGACCCAGTACTTC. Variable domain in full (rest from reference TRBV5-4 and TRBJ2-5): ETGVTQSPTHLIKTRGQQVTLRCSSQSGHNTVSWYQQALGQGPQFIFQYYREEENGRGNFPPRFSGLQFPNYSSELNVNALELDDSALYLCASSVTGLPKETQYFGPGTRLLVL.

This chain links TRBV7-6 with TRBJ2-5; 10 nucleotides match TRBD2. The CDR3 loop spans 15 amino acids. Germline loops: CDR1 SGHVS, CDR2 FNYEAQ. Germline trimming cut 5 bases from V and 5 bases from J; bases unmatched to any gene: 8. For the CDR3, the DNA is TGTGCCAGCAGCCCCTTTCTAGCGGGAGTGGAGACCCAGTACTTC. Its protein is CASSPFLAGVETQYF.

V usage is TRBV29-1 and J usage is TRBJ2-2, with D perhaps matching TRBD2 (6 bases). V dropped 4 bases and J dropped 1 base, with 10 bases sitting between them. From germline, CDR1 is SQVTM and CDR2 ANQGSEA. CDR3 length: 14 amino acids. The CDR3 here is CSVADSGNTGELFF. The CDR3 DNA follows: TGCAGCGTTGCTGATAGCGGGAACACCGGGGAGCTGTTTTTT.

The chain uses TRBV18 and TRBJ2-1; maybe TRBD1 (6 bases). Trimming left V 3 bases short and J 3 bases short, with 12 bases between. Looked up from germline, CDR1 is KGHSH and CDR2 is LQKENI. The CDR3 is 15 residues long. The CDR3 here is CASSPMSGDYNEQFF. DNA of the CDR3: TGTGCCAGCTCACCTATGTCAGGGGACTACAATGAGCAGTTCTTC.

V gene TRBV18 combines with J gene TRBJ2-5; weak D call: TRBD1 (7 bases). The CDR3 spans 14 residues. V lost 2 bases and J 5 bases, leaving 12 bases between the germline ends. Germline lookup yields CDR1 KGHSH and CDR2 LQKENI. The DNA for the CDR3 is TGTGCCAGCTCACCAAACAGGGGAGGTGAGACCCAGTACTTC. It is translated as CASSPNRGGETQYF.

This clone was counted a few times. This specimen includes other DNA sequences encoding the same CDR3. The gene calls are TRBV6-6 and TRBJ2-6, with D unresolved. V was pared by 7 bases and J by 1 base, with 5 bases between. In germline, CDR1 is MNHNY, CDR2 SVGAGI (reference sequence). The CDR3 is 13 residues long. The CDR3 DNA is TGTGCCAGCACACCTTCTGGGGCCAACGTCCTGACTTTC. Its translation: CASTPSGANVLTF.

This clone came up once. This sequence joins TRBV2 and TRBJ1-5, with D tentatively TRBD1 (6 bases). Looked up from germline, CDR1 is SNHLY and CDR2 is FYNNEI. This CDR3 has 14 residues. Trimming cost V 8 bases and J 0 bases, with 11 bases left between them. The CDR3 is CASSGAHSNQPQHF. The CDR3 nucleotides are TGTGCCAGCTCGGGGGCGCATAGCAATCAGCCCCAGCATTTT.

A few counts support this clone. The chain couples TRBV5-1 to TRBJ1-3; D is perhaps TRBD1 (5 bases). The germline V and J ends were trimmed by 4 bases and 0 bases, with 8 bases remaining between them. There are 14 residues in the CDR3. CDR1 is SGHRS and CDR2 is YFSETQ in the germline V gene. The CDR3 is CASSPTVSGNTIYF. DNA for the CDR3: TGCGCCAGCAGCCCGACAGTCTCTGGAAACACCATATATTTT.

This clone came up many times. The genes are TRBV2 and TRBJ1-1; TRBD1 might be the D (5 bases). The CDR3 has 11 amino acids. Germline V gives CDR1 SNHLY, CDR2 FYNNEI. Trimming pared 7 bases from V and 6 bases from J, leaving 9 bases between. The CDR3 is CASTGDAEAFF. CDR3 coding DNA: TGTGCCAGCACGGGGGACGCTGAAGCTTTCTTT. Together with reference TRBV2 and TRBJ1-1, the CDR3 gives the full variable domain: EPEVTQTPSHQVTQMGQEVILRCVPISNHLYFYWYRQILGQKVEFLVSFYNNEISEKSEIFDDQFSVERPDGSNFTLKIRSTKLEDSAMYFCASTGDAEAFFGQGTRLTVV.

V usage is TRBV7-6 and J usage is TRBJ2-2; 14 bases fit TRBD2. Germline trimming cut 2 bases from V and 6 bases from J; bases unmatched to any gene: 11. CDR1 and CDR2 (germline): SGHVS, FNYEAQ. CDR3 length equals 19 residues. The CDR3 reads CASSLLSGTSGSKAGELFF. CDR3 nucleotides: TGTGCCAGCAGCTTACTATCCGGGACTAGCGGGAGTAAGGCCGGGGAGCTGTTTTTT.

The chain is built from TRBV5-1 and TRBJ2-7; D is ambiguous. V was trimmed by 7 bases and J by 0 bases, leaving 17 bases between them. Germline values: CDR1 SGHRS, CDR2 YFSETQ. The CDR3 totals 15 residues. CDR3 nucleotide sequence: TGCGCCAGCCGAGGAAATCGGGCGAGCTCCTACGAGCAGTACTTC. Protein sequence: CASRGNRASSYEQYF.

The CDR3 loop reads CASSPSGRETQYF. The CDR3 DNA reads TGTGCCAGCAGCCCCAGCGGGCGGGAGACCCAGTACTTC. The V gene is TRBV7-7, the J gene TRBJ2-5; perhaps TRBD2 as D (6 bases). The ends were cut back, 5 bases at V and 5 bases at J, with 12 bases in the middle. The CDR3 is 13 residues long. CDR1 SSHAT and CDR2 FNYEAQ come from the germline V gene (reference sequence).

The V call is TRBV11-2, the J call TRBJ2-6; 13 bases agree with TRBD2. CDR3 size: 17 residues. Germline V gene data show CDR1 as SGHAT and CDR2 as FQNNGV. Losses at the gene ends were 5 bases for V and 5 bases for J; bases not matched to a gene: 6. CDR3 residues: CASSPRTSGSRANVLTF. The CDR3 bases are TGTGCCAGCAGCCCTCGGACTAGCGGGAGTAGGGCCAACGTCCTGACTTTC.

The rearrangement links TRBV5-1 to TRBJ2-2; 9 bases agree with TRBD2. V lost 1 base to trimming and J lost 7 bases; unmatched junction nucleotides: 14. Germline V gene data show CDR1 as SGHRS and CDR2 as YFSETQ. The CDR3 has 18 residues. CDR3 amino acids: CASSLLTSLAGDHGELFF. DNA for the CDR3: TGCGCCAGCAGCTTGCTGACTTCCTTAGCGGGAGATCACGGGGAGCTGTTTTTT.